The source of this TCR beta chain is a study of cytomegalovirus exposure and HLA in healthy donors. Overall study results and limits: Later on, a genetic analysis was performed. It linked a missense variant in DCLRE1C with V- and J-gene trimming of TCR beta. Clonal expansion, a later analysis showed, was greater in HLA-associated TCR beta chains than in equally common others. Most TCR beta V segments were productive about 87% or about 30% of the time in an earlier analysis.

Comments on this clone: Its antigen remains unidentified.

The PCR ran on 60 Vbeta and 13 Jbeta primers. TCRdb's table, derived via immunoSEQ multiplex PCR, lists solely in-frame clones and lacks some. The repertoire holds around 200,000 clones, with less than 80% as singletons. This sequence was found in a girl aged 2-10 years in good health and CMV-seronegative. The sample was PBMCs.

The CDR3 DNA sequence: TGTGCCAGCAGCTCCAAGGGGGACAGTGCGAACACCGGGGAGCTGTTTTTT. Its translation is CASSSKGDSANTGELFF. The chain recombines TRBV7-9 with TRBJ2-2; 7 nucleotides match TRBD1. With V trimmed by 4 bases and J by 0 bases, 8 bases remained unmatched. Germline CDR1 and CDR2: SEHNR and FQNEAQ (reference sequence). The CDR3 is 17 amino acids.